This paragraph covers one T cell receptor beta chain sequence. Its antigen is unknown. This specimen belongs to a study of monozygotic twins with inflammatory bowel disease. Each of TCRalpha and TCRbeta cDNA went through two nested PCRs, lasting around 15 and 10 cycles. TCRdb re-called the 5' RACE reads, yielding one record per CDR3 amino acid sequence without DNA. Its listing shows about 450,000 distinct CDR3 sequences. Study-wide points: Healthy twins shared more clonotypes with others than IBD patients, most markedly active ones.

The CDR3 totals 12 residues. The germline V gene encodes CDR1 DFQATT and CDR2 SNEGSKA (reference sequence). The clonotype originates from a human donor with ulcerative colitis or Crohn's disease, or a healthy co-twin of an affected twin (not recorded which). The chain uses TRBV20-1 and TRBJ1-1. The sequencing input was blood. The CDR3 is CSADRTVTEAFF.